The text below deals with one T cell receptor beta chain. Its antigen is unknown. Ophthalmopathy patients all had a Clinical Activity Score of at least 3, a NOSPECS grade of at least 4 and disease under 3 months old. Exclusion of a patient resulted from uncontrolled infection, other autoimmune disease, pregnancy or lactation. Diagnoses were made from clinical symptoms, serum measures (thyroxine and TRAb), thyroid ultrasound and orbital computed tomography. TCR beta CDR3 sequences were amplified from RNA transcripts. An initial round of RT-PCR targeting the TCR CDR3 relied on the HTBI primer set. TCRdb reanalysed the multiplex PCR reads using MiXCR and keeps one entry per CDR3 protein. The sample shows hundreds of thousands of distinct CDR3 sequences, around a quarter of them seen only once. The data belong to a study of T cells in Graves' hyperthyroidism and ophthalmopathy. Whole-study findings and limits: Most thyroid clonotypes that were expanded above 0.001 also turned up in blood.

Sequencing used blood. The receptor was derived from a woman aged 25 to 39 with Graves' ophthalmopathy.

CDR3 residues: CASSEPYRGAFF. The CDR3 DNA is TGTGCCAGCAGTGAGCCCTACCGCGGAGCTTTCTTT. The chain combines TRBV2 with TRBJ1-1, with D unresolved. Between the trimmed V and J ends, which lost 3 bases and 10 bases, there was a span of 12 bases. Germline CDR1 reads SNHLY; CDR2 reads FYNNEI. The CDR3 loop spans 12 amino acids. Complete variable domain (other parts from reference TRBV2 and TRBJ1-1): EPEVTQTPSHQVTQMGQEVILRCVPISNHLYFYWYRQILGQKVEFLVSFYNNEISEKSEIFDDQFSVERPDGSNFTLKIRSTKLEDSAMYFCASSEPYRGAFFGQGTRLTVV.